The T cell receptor beta chain described here comes from a study of cytomegalovirus exposure and HLA in healthy donors. About the research overall: Of the donors genotyped, a few hundred in all, about 82% fell in the Caucasian-associated ancestry cluster. Study-level points and caveats: Immune exposure information available was restricted to CMV serostatus.

Notes on this clone: Antigen: not known.

Researchers ran the PCR with 60 Vbeta and 13 Jbeta primers. TCRdb keeps only in-frame clones here, not all; method: immunoSEQ multiplex PCR. The sample lists 200,000 or so clones, about three quarters seen once, with 1.5% to 2% in the top ten. CDR3 length: 16 amino acids. CDR1 SGHNT and CDR2 YYREEE come from the germline V gene (reference sequence). Trimming cost V 0 bases and J 4 bases; bases outside gene matches: 6. Likely unrecorded immune exposures existed in these nominally healthy donors. Material: PBMCs. This chain connects TRBV5-4 to TRBJ2-2; 7 bases map to TRBD2. This clonotype originated in a man aged 18 to 30 in good health and CMV-seronegative. CDR3 residues: CASSLAGGPLTGELFF. CDR3 bases: TGTGCCAGCAGCTTGGCGGGAGGTCCTCTCACCGGGGAGCTGTTTTTT.